A single sample is the source of the 2 T cell receptor beta chains below, sequenced in a study of blood T cell repertoires in COVID-19. The method was immunoSEQ multiplex PCR; TCRdb's version includes in-frame clones alone and lacks a portion of them. The table shows about 150,000 clones, with roughly 84% occurring only once. Sample: peripheral blood. The receptors were gathered from a woman aged 50 to 65 with acute or convalescent COVID-19.

DNA for the CDR3: TGTGCCAGCAGCTTACGGACAGGCTGGAAGTACGAGCAGTACTTC. It codes for CASSLRTGWKYEQYF. The chain links TRBV13 to TRBJ2-7, with TRBD1 matching over 7 bases. The CDR3 has 15 residues. With 2 bases clipped from V and 4 bases from J, the junction kept 8 bases outside the gene matches. Per the germline V gene, CDR1 is PRHDT and CDR2 is FYEKMQ (reference sequence).

The chain carries TRBV27 and TRBJ2-7; 9 nucleotides line up with TRBD2. With 3 bases clipped from V and 5 bases from J, the junction kept 8 bases outside the gene matches. Germline loops: CDR1 MNHEY, CDR2 SMNVEV (reference sequence). The CDR3 has 15 residues. The CDR3 sequence is CASSFGLAGLDEQYF. The CDR3, as DNA: TGTGCCAGCAGTTTCGGGCTAGCGGGACTCGACGAGCAGTACTTC.